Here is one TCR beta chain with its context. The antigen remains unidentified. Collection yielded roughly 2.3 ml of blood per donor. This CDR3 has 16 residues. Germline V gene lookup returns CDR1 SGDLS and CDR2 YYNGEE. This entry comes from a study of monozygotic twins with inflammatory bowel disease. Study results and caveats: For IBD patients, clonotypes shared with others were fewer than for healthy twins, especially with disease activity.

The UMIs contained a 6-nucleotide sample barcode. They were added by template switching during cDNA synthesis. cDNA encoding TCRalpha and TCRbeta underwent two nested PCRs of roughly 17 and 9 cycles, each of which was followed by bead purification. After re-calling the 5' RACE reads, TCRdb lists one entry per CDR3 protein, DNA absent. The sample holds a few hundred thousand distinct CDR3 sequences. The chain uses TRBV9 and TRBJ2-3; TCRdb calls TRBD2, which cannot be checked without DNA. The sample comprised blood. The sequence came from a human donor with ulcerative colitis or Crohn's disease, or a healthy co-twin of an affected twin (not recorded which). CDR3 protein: CASSPSGGGAIDTQYF.